The 14 T cell receptor beta chains reported below all come from one sample, sequenced in a study of OX40 agonist ivuxolimab in advanced cancers. Generated by immunoSEQ multiplex PCR, the TCRdb table keeps only in-frame clones and is missing some. The repertoire holds over 25,000 clones, with about 86% as singletons. Sequencing used CD4+ or CD8+ T cells sorted from blood, obtained in a trial of the OX40 agonist ivuxolimab. Source of these receptors: an adult with an advanced solid tumor such as melanoma, head and neck, liver or kidney cancer.

The V gene is TRBV14, the J gene TRBJ1-2, with 8 bases fitting TRBD1. Germline CDR1 is SGHDN and CDR2 is FVKESK. The CDR3 is 15 residues long. The V gene end was trimmed by 4 bases and the J gene end by 2 bases; junction bases not matched to a gene: 6. DNA of the CDR3: TGTGCCAGCAGCCGAGGGGACAGGCGAAACTATGGCTACACCTTC. It translates to CASSRGDRRNYGYTF.

J is TRBJ2-5 and V is TRBV7-9, with D uncertain. The V gene's germline CDR1 is SEHNR and CDR2 FQNEAQ (reference sequence). This CDR3 is built from 12 residues. The V end was cut by 0 bases, the J end by 5 bases, with 4 bases between. Here the CDR3 reads CASSLALETQYF. CDR3 sequence (DNA): TGTGCCAGCAGCTTAGCGCTGGAGACCCAGTACTTC.

The chain recombines TRBV9 with TRBJ2-1; 8 positions agree with TRBD2. Germline V lookup: CDR1 SGDLS, CDR2 YYNGEE. The length of the CDR3 is 17 residues. Trimming took 0 bases from V and 9 from J; bases not matched to a gene: 14. DNA for the CDR3: TGTGCCAGCAGCGTAGCTCAAGCGGGAGTTAGTGGAAGTGAGCAGTTCTTC. This codes for CASSVAQAGVSGSEQFF.

V usage is TRBV28 and J usage is TRBJ1-5; the match to TRBD1 covers 8 bases. Germline V gives CDR1 MDHEN, CDR2 SYDVKM. This CDR3 has 16 amino acids. V was pared by 2 bases and J by 2 bases, with 5 bases of the junction left unmatched. The CDR3 protein is CASSLAGGVGNQPQHF. CDR3 nucleotides: TGTGCCAGCAGTTTAGCAGGGGGCGTGGGCAATCAGCCCCAGCATTTT.

The gene calls are TRBV11-3 and TRBJ2-1, with D perhaps assigned TRBD1 or TRBD2 (6 bases each). Per germline, CDR1 SGHNT and CDR2 YENEEA. This CDR3 comprises 15 residues. V shed 1 base and J shed 6 bases, with 13 bases lying between them. CDR3 in DNA: TGTGCCAGCAGCTTAGGTCCTCCGGGGGCCAATGAGCAGTTCTTC. Translating gives CASSLGPPGANEQFF.

V usage is TRBV30 and J usage is TRBJ2-1, with D possibly TRBD2 on 6 matching bases. V was trimmed by 7 bases and J by 6 bases, leaving 10 bases between them. The CDR3 spans 11 residues. The V gene's germline CDR1 is GTSNPN and CDR2 SVGIG (reference sequence). In nucleotides, the CDR3 is TGTGCCTCGAACGGGGGCAATGAGCAGTTCTTC. Residues: CASNGGNEQFF.

The CDR3 reads CASSINGAGGANVLTF. CDR3 nucleotides: TGTGCCAGTAGTATTAATGGGGCAGGTGGGGCCAACGTCCTGACTTTC. The V and J genes are TRBV19 and TRBJ2-6; tentatively, D is TRBD1 (5 bases). This CDR3 is 16 amino acids long. Trimming took 3 bases from V and 3 from J, leaving 12 bases between them. Germline CDR1 is LNHDA and CDR2 is SQIVND (reference sequence).

The chain couples TRBV5-6 to TRBJ1-1; D gene ambiguous. The length of the CDR3 is 15 residues. Germline V gene sequence: CDR1 SGHDT, CDR2 YYEEEE. Trimming cost V 1 base and J 3 bases, with 13 bases left between them. The CDR3 sequence is CASSLSSSGDTEAFF. The DNA of the CDR3 is TGTGCCAGCAGCTTGAGTTCGTCCGGGGACACTGAAGCTTTCTTT.

CDR3 DNA: TGTGCCAGCAGCCTCCTAGCGGGAGGGCCAGATACGCAGTATTTT. Translating gives CASSLLAGGPDTQYF. V gene TRBV7-9 combines with J gene TRBJ2-3; 12 nucleotides align to TRBD2. Germline V gene data show CDR1 as SEHNR and CDR2 as FQNEAQ (reference sequence). The CDR3 spans 15 residues. Unmatched junction bases numbered 4, after V lost 5 bases and J lost 4 bases.

The rearrangement links TRBV6-5 to TRBJ2-5; 10 bases line up with TRBD1. Unmatched junction bases numbered 9, after V lost 6 bases and J lost 5 bases. This CDR3 has 15 amino acids. In germline, CDR1 is MNHEY, CDR2 SVGAGI. The CDR3 sequence: CASSAPGQGSETQYF. CDR3 sequence (DNA): TGTGCCAGCAGCGCACCGGGACAGGGGTCGGAGACCCAGTACTTC.

The V call is TRBV7-6, the J call TRBJ1-1; no reliable D call. V lost 4 bases to trimming and J lost 3 bases, with 15 bases between them. This CDR3 is built from 15 residues. Germline CDR1 reads SGHVS; CDR2 reads FNYEAQ. The CDR3 DNA reads TGTGCCAGCAGCTCCACGGACTCCCGGGACACTGAAGCTTTCTTT. Protein sequence: CASSSTDSRDTEAFF.

The rearrangement uses TRBV5-8 and TRBJ2-7; the D gene could be TRBD1 or TRBD2 (5 bases each). Germline CDR1 SGHTS, CDR2 YDEGEE. CDR3 size: 15 residues. The ends were cut back, 6 bases at V and 1 base at J, with 17 bases in the middle. CDR3 nucleotide sequence: TGTGCCAGCAACCACCTGAGGGGCCCGTCCTACGAGCAGTACTTC. Encoded protein: CASNHLRGPSYEQYF.

This clone was counted ten times or more. This chain joins TRBV19 and TRBJ1-1; D call uncertain. V was shortened by 3 bases and J by 1 base, with 15 bases between the two germline ends. CDR1 is LNHDA and CDR2 is SQIVND in the germline V gene (reference sequence). This CDR3 has 16 amino acids. The CDR3 spells CASSIGLALRNTEAFF. The CDR3 nucleotides read TGTGCCAGTAGTATTGGTTTGGCCCTTCGGAACACTGAAGCTTTCTTT.

The J gene is TRBJ2-1, the V gene TRBV7-9, with D tentatively TRBD2 (5 bases). Between the trimmed V and J ends, which lost 5 bases and 3 bases, there was a span of 8 bases. This CDR3 spans 13 amino acids. Germline loops: CDR1 SEHNR, CDR2 FQNEAQ (reference sequence). Written as DNA, the CDR3 is TGTGCCAGCAGCCCCGGGAACTACAATGAGCAGTTCTTC. Its protein is CASSPGNYNEQFF.